This TCR beta chain was found in a study of molecular identifiers for immune sequencing clone quantification. A CD8+CD4-CCR7+CD45RA+ gate was used to sort naive CD8 T cells. In this sample, this clonotype turned up many times. What it binds is not known. Findings of the study overall: Jurkat TCR RNA spiked in from one cell reportedly remained identifiable amid 970,000 or so naive cells.

Listed TCR primers, together with previously described methods, were used for the bulk TCR libraries. TCRdb re-called the PCR reads through MiXCR, storing one row per CDR3 protein. The sample has about 640,000 distinct CDR3 sequences; just under 20% are singletons. The ends were cut back, 2 bases at V and 5 bases at J, with 13 bases in the middle. The CDR3 runs 14 residues. Germline lookup yields CDR1 MNHEY and CDR2 SVGEGT. This chain links TRBV6-2 or TRBV6-3 with TRBJ2-7; D gene uncertain. Sequenced input: naive CD8+ T cells from blood, with Jurkat cell RNA spiked in. Regarding subset: FACS-sorted CD8+CD4-CCR7+CD45RA+ naive T cells. The receptor comes from a human donor in good health. Some libraries in this study had Jurkat cell RNA spiked in. DNA of the CDR3: TGTGCCAGCAGTTACGCCAATCGAAGGGACGAGCAGTACTTC. Translating it yields CASSYANRRDEQYF.